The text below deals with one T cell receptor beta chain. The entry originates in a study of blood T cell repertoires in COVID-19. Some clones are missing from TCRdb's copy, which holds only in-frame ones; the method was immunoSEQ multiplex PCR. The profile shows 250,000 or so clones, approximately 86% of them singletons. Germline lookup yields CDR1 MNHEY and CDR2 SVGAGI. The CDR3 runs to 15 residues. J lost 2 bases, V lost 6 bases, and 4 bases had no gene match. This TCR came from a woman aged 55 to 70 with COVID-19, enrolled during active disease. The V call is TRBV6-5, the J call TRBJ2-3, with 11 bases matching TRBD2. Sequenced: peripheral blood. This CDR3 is CASRGLAGLTDTQYF. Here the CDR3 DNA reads TGTGCCAGCAGAGGACTAGCGGGCCTCACAGATACGCAGTATTTT.